What follows are 17 T cell receptor beta chains derived from one specimen sequenced in a study of chemoradiotherapy in HPV16-positive cancers. Sequenced by immunoSEQ multiplex PCR; TCRdb stores in-frame clones only, minus some. The sample has some 24,000 clones, around 94% seen once. This sample was obtained from a patient who underwent chemoradiotherapy. These receptors were taken from a human donor with HPV-associated anogenital cancer.

V usage is TRBV19 and J usage is TRBJ1-5; 9 bases map to TRBD1. The CDR3 runs 15 residues. Germline CDR1 is LNHDA and CDR2 is SQIVND (reference sequence). V gave up 5 bases and J gave up 4 bases; unmatched junction bases: 6. The CDR3 region is CASSLRDRDNQPQHF. In nucleotides, the CDR3 is TGTGCCAGTAGTCTCCGGGACAGGGATAATCAGCCCCAGCATTTT.

This clone was seen a few times. The chain uses TRBV5-4 and TRBJ2-5; D possibly corresponds to TRBD1 (5 bases). V dropped 4 bases and J dropped 0 bases, with 10 bases sitting between them. Germline lookup yields CDR1 SGHNT and CDR2 YYREEE (reference sequence). The CDR3 is made up of 14 amino acids. Here the CDR3 reads CASSQGTHQETQYF. The CDR3 nucleotides are TGTGCCAGCAGCCAGGGAACCCACCAAGAGACCCAGTACTTC. Using reference TRBV5-4 and TRBJ2-5 for the parts outside the CDR3, the full variable domain is ETGVTQSPTHLIKTRGQQVTLRCSSQSGHNTVSWYQQALGQGPQFIFQYYREEENGRGNFPPRFSGLQFPNYSSELNVNALELDDSALYLCASSQGTHQETQYFGPGTRLLVL.

V gene TRBV5-1 combines with J gene TRBJ2-3; D gene ambiguous. Trimming stripped 4 bases from V and 1 base from J, with 13 bases between. CDR3 length: 15 residues. CDR1 and CDR2 from the germline V gene are SGHRS and YFSETQ. The CDR3 region is CASSPGRTGTDTQYF. CDR3 sequence (DNA): TGCGCCAGCAGCCCTGGAAGAACGGGCACAGATACGCAGTATTTT. Based on the CDR3 plus reference TRBV5-1 and TRBJ2-3, the full variable domain is KAGVTQTPRYLIKTRGQQVTLSCSPISGHRSVSWYQQTPGQGLQFLFEYFSETQRNKGNFPGRFSGRQFSNSRSEMNVSTLELGDSALYLCASSPGRTGTDTQYFGPGTRLTVL.

The chain joins TRBV10-3 to TRBJ2-3; D may be TRBD2 (7 bases). The ends were cut back, 2 bases at V and 3 bases at J, with 9 bases in the middle. Germline values: CDR1 ENHRY, CDR2 SYGVKD. This CDR3 is 14 amino acids long. The CDR3 bases are TGTGCCATCAGTGAGGAGGGGGGGACAGATACGCAGTATTTT. Translated: CAISEEGGTDTQYF.

This rearrangement joins TRBV6-5 to TRBJ2-3, with D perhaps TRBD2 (6 bases). This CDR3 contains 14 residues. V lost 5 bases, J lost 6 bases, and 15 bases lay in between. The germline V gene encodes CDR1 MNHEY and CDR2 SVGAGI. The CDR3 sequence is CASSGLGRGDTQYF. CDR3 DNA: TGTGCCAGCAGTGGATTAGGACGGGGGGATACGCAGTATTTT.

The chain uses TRBV6-5 and TRBJ2-7, with 7 bases matching TRBD1. The CDR3 has 14 amino acids. Germline V CDR1 and CDR2: MNHEY, SVGAGI. V shed 2 bases, J shed 2 bases, and the junction held 3 bases outside the gene matches. CDR3 protein: CASSYTGVTYEQYF. CDR3 DNA sequence: TGTGCCAGCAGTTACACAGGGGTAACCTACGAGCAGTACTTC.

This clone was seen just once. The V gene is TRBV9, the J gene TRBJ2-3; TRBD2 agrees at 11 bases. Germline CDR1 and CDR2: SGDLS and YYNGEE. The CDR3 length is 15 residues. J lost 6 bases, V lost 3 bases, and 6 bases had no gene match. In nucleotides, the CDR3 is TGTGCCAGCAGCGCCACTAGCGGGGGATACGATACGCAGTATTTT. It translates to CASSATSGGYDTQYF.

This chain links TRBV27 with TRBJ1-2; TRBD1 is a possible D gene (6 bases). Germline CDR1 MNHEY, CDR2 SMNVEV (reference sequence). V lost 0 bases, J lost 4 bases, and 15 bases lay in between. The CDR3 contains 16 residues. DNA for the CDR3: TGTGCCAGCAGTTTATCAGCAGGGGCAATGGGCTATGGCTACACCTTC. Translation: CASSLSAGAMGYGYTF.

The rearrangement uses TRBV28 and TRBJ2-2; D gene unclear. Looked up from germline, CDR1 is MDHEN and CDR2 is SYDVKM. The CDR3 contains 14 residues. V dropped 2 bases and J dropped 4 bases, with 8 bases sitting between them. CDR3 nucleotide sequence: TGTGCCAGCAGTTTACACGGGTTCACCGGGGAGCTGTTTTTT. It encodes CASSLHGFTGELFF.

The chain carries TRBV7-2 and TRBJ2-2; no clear D gene. Germline lookup yields CDR1 SGHTA and CDR2 FQGNSA. Trimming cost V 1 base and J 4 bases, with 10 bases left between them. The CDR3 has 15 residues. This chain's CDR3 is CASSLVKGPTGELFF. CDR3 bases: TGTGCCAGCAGCTTAGTAAAGGGCCCCACCGGGGAGCTGTTTTTT.

This chain's CDR3 is CASSEGFVDSEKLFF. The CDR3, as DNA: TGTGCCAGCAGTGAAGGATTTGTAGATAGTGAAAAACTGTTTTTT. The gene calls are TRBV6-1 and TRBJ1-4, with D uncertain. The CDR3 spans 15 residues. Between the trimmed V and J ends, which lost 1 base and 7 bases, there was a span of 13 bases. The germline V gene encodes CDR1 MNHNS and CDR2 SASEGT.

The chain couples TRBV7-9 to TRBJ2-7; 7 bases line up with TRBD1. The J segment lost 7 bases and the V segment lost 3 bases, leaving 6 bases of the junction unmatched. CDR3 size: 13 residues. CDR1 SEHNR and CDR2 FQNEAQ come from the germline V gene (reference sequence). The CDR3 reads CASSFRDRVEQYF. The CDR3 region has the DNA TGTGCCAGCAGCTTCCGAGACAGGGTGGAGCAGTACTTC.

This rearrangement joins TRBV4-1 to TRBJ1-1, with 9 positions matching TRBD1. CDR3 length equals 16 residues. V shed 2 bases and J 6 bases; nucleotides not matched to a gene: 10. From germline, CDR1 is MGHRA and CDR2 YSYEKL. The CDR3 nucleotides read TGCGCCAGCAGCCAACGTTCCGGGACAGGGATGCCTGAAGCTTTCTTT. It is translated as CASSQRSGTGMPEAFF.

The rearrangement links TRBV7-9 to TRBJ2-7, with 7 bases matching TRBD1. The CDR3 has 15 residues. Germline CDR1 is SEHNR and CDR2 is FQNEAQ (reference sequence). Germline trimming cut 4 bases from V and 5 bases from J; bases unmatched to any gene: 11. As DNA, the CDR3 is TGTGCCAGCAGCTCTCGACAGGGACGTGCCGACGAGCAGTACTTC. As protein: CASSSRQGRADEQYF. Full variable domain (remainder filled in from reference TRBV7-9 and TRBJ2-7): DTGVSQNPRHKITKRGQNVTFRCDPISEHNRLYWYRQTLGQGPEFLTYFQNEAQLEKSRLLSDRFSAERPKGSFSTLEIQRTEQGDSAMYLCASSSRQGRADEQYFGPGTRLTVT.

This clone was detected only a few times. The chain couples TRBV19 to TRBJ2-7; tentative D call: TRBD1 (6 bases). Germline V CDR1 and CDR2: LNHDA, SQIVND (reference sequence). The CDR3 is 13 residues long. V lost 6 bases to trimming and J lost 3 bases, with 12 bases between them. The CDR3 DNA reads TGTGCCAGTAGGAGCGGACAGTTCTACGAGCAGTACTTC. Encoded protein: CASRSGQFYEQYF.

CDR3 sequence: CASSSGQYGTDTQYF. CDR3 DNA: TGTGCCAGCAGTTCGGGACAGTATGGCACAGATACGCAGTATTTT. The V gene is TRBV6-1, the J gene TRBJ2-3; 7 bases fit TRBD1. With V trimmed by 5 bases and J by 1 base, 6 bases remained unmatched. Germline V CDR1 and CDR2: MNHNS, SASEGT. The length of the CDR3 is 15 residues.

The J gene is TRBJ1-4, the V gene TRBV18; D gene unclear. V shed 1 base and J shed 4 bases, with 10 bases lying between them. The CDR3 contains 15 residues. The germline V gene has CDR1 KGHSH and CDR2 LQKENI. CDR3 sequence (DNA): TGTGCCAGCTCACCACGTCCGGGTGGTAATGAAAAACTGTTTTTT. It yields the protein CASSPRPGGNEKLFF. Full variable domain (missing parts from reference TRBV18 and TRBJ1-4): NAGVMQNPRHLVRRRGQEARLRCSPMKGHSHVYWYRQLPEEGLKFMVYLQKENIIDESGMPKERFSAEFPKEGPSILRIQQVVRGDSAAYFCASSPRPGGNEKLFFGSGTQLSVL.